The 24 T cell receptor beta chains in this list originate from one sample, sequenced in a study of T cells in Graves' hyperthyroidism and ophthalmopathy. The CDR3 regions of TCR beta were amplified from RNA transcripts. The HTBI primer set was used in a first-round RT-PCR of the TCR CDR3. TCRdb passed the multiplex PCR reads through MiXCR, listing each CDR3 protein once. The data show roughly 400,000 distinct CDR3 sequences, 11% to 15% seen once. What was sequenced was blood. The receptors here all came from a man aged 45 to 65 with Graves' ophthalmopathy.

This clonotype was seen a handful of times. The chain couples TRBV13 to TRBJ2-2; 8 bases agree with TRBD2. Germline assignment: CDR1 PRHDT and CDR2 FYEKMQ (reference sequence). CDR3 length equals 17 residues. V lost 6 bases to trimming and J lost 6 bases; unmatched junction nucleotides: 15. The CDR3 loop is CASRPIRAGGGAGELFF. The CDR3 coding sequence is TGTGCCAGCAGACCCATCCGTGCGGGAGGAGGGGCCGGGGAGCTGTTTTTT. Combining the CDR3 with reference TRBV13 and TRBJ2-2 gives the whole variable domain AAGVIQSPRHLIKEKRETATLKCYPIPRHDTVYWYQQGPGQDPQFLISFYEKMQSDKGSIPDRFSAQQFSDYHSELNMSSLELGDSALYFCASRPIRAGGGAGELFFGEGSRLTVL.

This clonotype was picked up many times. The gene calls are TRBV3-1 and TRBJ2-5; 10 bases map to TRBD2. Losses at the gene ends were 4 bases for V and 5 bases for J; bases not matched to a gene: 10. Germline V CDR1 and CDR2: LGHDT, YNNKEL (reference sequence). This CDR3 comprises 16 residues. Here the CDR3 DNA reads TGTGCCAGCAGCCCCAGCCTAGCGGGAGCTTGGGAGACCCAGTACTTC. It is translated as CASSPSLAGAWETQYF.

This clonotype was counted ten times or more. V usage is TRBV13 and J usage is TRBJ2-1; no reliable D call. This CDR3 has 12 residues. Germline CDR1 is PRHDT and CDR2 is FYEKMQ (reference sequence). Trimming shortened V by 8 bases and J by 10 bases, and 15 bases separated the two germline ends. CDR3 nucleotides: TGTGCCAGCGGTCGCGAGCCGAAGGAGCAGTTCTTC. Residues: CASGREPKEQFF.

A few counts support this clonotype. The chain employs TRBV3-1 and TRBJ1-1; a possible D gene is TRBD1 (5 bases). Germline V CDR1 and CDR2: LGHDT, YNNKEL (reference sequence). The CDR3 totals 17 residues. V lost 5 bases and J 1 base, leaving 20 bases between the germline ends. CDR3 amino acids: CASSARRQGRRNTEAFF. The CDR3 DNA reads as TGTGCCAGCAGCGCACGACGGCAGGGTAGGCGGAACACTGAAGCTTTCTTT.

This clonotype was seen repeatedly, ten times or more. The rearrangement links TRBV12-3 or TRBV12-4 to TRBJ1-1; 10 bases map to TRBD1. The CDR3 contains 14 residues. With 2 bases clipped from V and 8 bases from J, the junction kept 5 bases outside the gene matches. Here the CDR3 DNA reads TGTGCCAGCAGTTTACGACAGGGGGCCTTAGAAGCTTTCTTT. It is translated as CASSLRQGALEAFF.

In its sample, this clonotype was seen many times. The chain couples TRBV12-3 or TRBV12-4 to TRBJ2-3, with 7 positions matching TRBD2. The trim removed 5 bases at V and 4 bases at J, leaving 6 bases unmatched. CDR3 size: 14 residues. The DNA for the CDR3 is TGTGCCAGCAGTCCTAGCGGAGATGCAGATACGCAGTATTTT. Translation: CASSPSGDADTQYF.

This clonotype was detected many times. V and J are TRBV20-1 and TRBJ2-7; 8 bases match TRBD2. CDR1 is DFQATT and CDR2 is SNEGSKA in the germline V gene (reference sequence). V shed 8 bases, J shed 4 bases, and the junction held 10 bases outside the gene matches. The CDR3 spans 13 residues. CDR3 coding DNA: TGCAGTCCCCTTCGTGGCGGGGGGTACGAGCAGTACTTC. This gives the protein CSPLRGGGYEQYF.

Only a few counts were recorded for this clonotype. This chain connects TRBV6-6 to TRBJ2-7; D is unresolved. Trimming stripped 2 bases from V and 4 bases from J, with 15 bases between. The CDR3 totals 15 residues. Looked up from germline, CDR1 is MNHNY and CDR2 is SVGAGI (reference sequence). The CDR3 region has the DNA TGTGCCAGCAGTTACGGGAAAGGGAAAGGGTACGAGCAGTACTTC. Protein sequence: CASSYGKGKGYEQYF.

This clonotype has ten or more counts. The CDR3 DNA sequence: TGCAGTGCTAGATCAAGGGCAGGACTTATCTCTGGGGCCAACGTCCTGACTTTC. This codes for CSARSRAGLISGANVLTF. The chain recombines TRBV20-1 with TRBJ2-6, with D perhaps matching TRBD2 (5 bases). The germline V gene has CDR1 DFQATT and CDR2 SNEGSKA (reference sequence). CDR3 length: 18 residues. Trimming took 2 bases from V and 0 from J, leaving 17 bases between them.

This clonotype has a handful of counts. V and J are TRBV29-1 and TRBJ2-2, with 10 bases that match TRBD1. Germline loops: CDR1 SQVTM, CDR2 ANQGSEA. V was pared by 3 bases and J by 6 bases, with 7 bases of the junction left unmatched. The CDR3 runs 15 residues. The DNA of the CDR3 is TGCAGCGTTGAGCTGGGACAGGGGTTCGCCGGGGAGCTGTTTTTT. Its protein product is CSVELGQGFAGELFF.

This clonotype was recorded many times. The chain uses TRBV6-1 and TRBJ2-7; 7 bases are a match to TRBD1. This CDR3 comprises 11 residues. The germline V gene encodes CDR1 MNHNS and CDR2 SASEGT. Unmatched junction bases numbered 3, after V lost 6 bases and J lost 7 bases. The CDR3 nucleotides are TGTGCCAGCAGGACAGGGCGGGAGCAGTACTTC. Encoded protein: CASRTGREQYF.

The chain couples TRBV14 to TRBJ2-5; D gene uncertain. The germline V and J ends were trimmed by 3 bases and 3 bases, with 8 bases remaining between them. The CDR3 runs to 13 residues. CDR1 is SGHDN, CDR2 FVKESK, per germline. As DNA, the CDR3 is TGTGCCAGCAGCCAGCGCCGGGAAGAGACCCAGTACTTC. This sequence encodes CASSQRREETQYF.

This clonotype was counted ten times or more. This chain joins TRBV7-8 and TRBJ2-5; TRBD1 matches at 7 bases. CDR3 length: 17 residues. Germline values: CDR1 SGHVS, CDR2 FQNEAQ. The junction had 12 bases not matched to a gene; V was cut back by 0 bases and J by 5 bases. The CDR3 nucleotides read TGTGCCAGCAGCTTAGCGGGACAGCTTAAAGGGCTTGAGACCCAGTACTTC. Translation: CASSLAGQLKGLETQYF.

This clonotype was found a few times. This sequence may be a read error, since a much larger clone differs from it by one base. The rearrangement uses TRBV27 and TRBJ2-5; D is uncertain. The V end lost 6 bases, the J end lost 7 bases, and 24 bases lay between the germline ends. Germline V gene sequence: CDR1 MNHEY, CDR2 SMNVEV (reference sequence). The CDR3 runs to 16 residues. CDR3 region: CASSWRGRRVSGTQYF. CDR3 nucleotide sequence: TGTGCCAGCAGCTGGCGCGGAAGGAGAGTATCAGGGACCCAGTACTTC.

This clonotype was seen more than once but under ten times. This rearrangement joins TRBV9 to TRBJ1-2; 7 positions match TRBD1. The CDR3 totals 15 residues. V shed 3 bases and J 5 bases; nucleotides not matched to a gene: 10. Germline V lookup: CDR1 SGDLS, CDR2 YYNGEE. The DNA for the CDR3 is TGTGCCAGCAGCGCCCGCATTGGGACAGATTATGGCTACACCTTC. Protein sequence: CASSARIGTDYGYTF.

This clonotype has at least ten counts. V gene TRBV29-1 combines with J gene TRBJ2-5; no clear D gene. In germline, CDR1 is SQVTM, CDR2 ANQGSEA. The ends were cut back, 2 bases at V and 1 base at J, with 2 bases in the middle. The length of the CDR3 is 11 residues. The CDR3 nucleotides are TGCAGCGTTGAACCCCAAGAGACCCAGTACTTC. It specifies CSVEPQETQYF.

At least ten counts were recorded for this clonotype. The chain joins TRBV6-1 to TRBJ2-5; the D is unclear. Looked up from germline, CDR1 is MNHNS and CDR2 is SASEGT. V dropped 1 base and J dropped 2 bases, with 8 bases sitting between them. The CDR3 runs 14 residues. CDR3 sequence (DNA): TGTGCCAGCAGTGAAGGGGTAGGACAAGAGACCCAGTACTTC. Translation gives CASSEGVGQETQYF.

The V call is TRBV6-2 or TRBV6-3, the J call TRBJ2-1, with 8 bases aligning to TRBD1. V shed 5 bases, J shed 8 bases, and the junction held 5 bases outside the gene matches. The CDR3 is 13 residues long. Germline V gene data show CDR1 as MNHEY and CDR2 as SVGEGT. The CDR3 DNA sequence: TGTGCCAGCAGTGACCGACAGGGGCATGAGCAGTTCTTC. Protein sequence: CASSDRQGHEQFF.

This clonotype was seen a handful of times. The rearrangement joins TRBV11-3 to TRBJ2-2; weak D call: TRBD1 (6 bases). The CDR3 has 14 residues. V lost 3 bases, J lost 5 bases, and 10 bases lay in between. CDR1 SGHNT and CDR2 YENEEA come from the germline V gene. CDR3 sequence: CASSLRDITGELFF. For the CDR3, the DNA is TGTGCCAGCAGCTTGAGGGACATAACCGGGGAGCTGTTTTTT.

Only a few counts were recorded for this clonotype. V is TRBV5-5 and J is TRBJ2-2, with D uncertain. The V end was cut by 4 bases, the J end by 3 bases, with 4 bases between. This CDR3 contains 12 residues. Germline V gene sequence: CDR1 SGHKS, CDR2 YYEKEE (reference sequence). CDR3 in amino acids: CASSTHTGELFF. The CDR3 DNA follows: TGTGCCAGCAGCACCCACACCGGGGAGCTGTTTTTT. The whole variable domain, filled in from reference TRBV5-5 and TRBJ2-2, reads DAGVTQSPTHLIKTRGQQVTLRCSPISGHKSVSWYQQVLGQGPQFIFQYYEKEERGRGNFPDRFSARQFPNYSSELNVNALLLGDSALYLCASSTHTGELFFGEGSRLTVL.

This clonotype has just a few counts. The V and J genes are TRBV7-9 and TRBJ2-1; 8 positions match TRBD1. Germline V gives CDR1 SEHNR, CDR2 FQNEAQ (reference sequence). This CDR3 is built from 16 residues. The V and J ends lost 1 base and 3 bases, in that order; junction bases with no gene match: 5. CDR3 residues: CASSLVSTGGYNEQFF. CDR3 DNA sequence: TGTGCCAGCAGCTTAGTTTCTACAGGGGGCTACAATGAGCAGTTCTTC.

V gene TRBV28 combines with J gene TRBJ1-2; maybe TRBD1 (6 bases). The CDR3 covers 16 residues. Germline V gene lookup returns CDR1 MDHEN and CDR2 SYDVKM. Trimming stripped 10 bases from V and 4 bases from J, with 25 bases between. Here the CDR3 DNA reads TGTGCCACCACCAGGGGTGGGGGTTCGGGAGGCTATGGCTACACCTTC. Its translation: CATTRGGGSGGYGYTF.

This clonotype was counted a few times. This chain connects TRBV7-2 to TRBJ2-1; the match to TRBD2 covers 7 bases. V gave up 3 bases and J gave up 1 base; unmatched junction bases: 6. From germline, CDR1 is SGHTA and CDR2 FQGNSA. The CDR3 loop spans 16 amino acids. This CDR3 is CASSLATGGSYNEQFF. The CDR3 bases are TGTGCCAGCAGCTTGGCCACGGGAGGATCCTACAATGAGCAGTTCTTC.

This clonotype was detected ten times or more. V usage is TRBV20-1 and J usage is TRBJ1-5, with D perhaps matching TRBD1 (6 bases). The CDR3 contains 13 residues. Germline V gives CDR1 DFQATT, CDR2 SNEGSKA (reference sequence). V lost 4 bases, J lost 1 base, and 8 bases lay in between. CDR3 DNA sequence: TGCAGTGCTATGGGACACAGCAATCAGCCCCAGCATTTT. It specifies CSAMGHSNQPQHF.